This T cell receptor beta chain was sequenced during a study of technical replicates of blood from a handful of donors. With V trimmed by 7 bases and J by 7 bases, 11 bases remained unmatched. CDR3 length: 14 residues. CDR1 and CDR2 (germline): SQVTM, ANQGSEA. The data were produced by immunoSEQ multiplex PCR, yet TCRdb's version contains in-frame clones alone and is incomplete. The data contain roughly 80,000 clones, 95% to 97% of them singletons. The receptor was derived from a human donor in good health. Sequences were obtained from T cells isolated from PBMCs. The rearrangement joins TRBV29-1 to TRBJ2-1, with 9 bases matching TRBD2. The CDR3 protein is CSAKAGGPTNEQFF. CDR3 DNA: TGCAGCGCAAAAGCGGGAGGACCCACAAATGAGCAGTTCTTC.